A single TCR beta chain is shown here with its context. The source of the sample is a study of patients and donors after allogeneic stem cell transplantation. TCRdb used MiXCR to reprocess the RT-PCR reads, holding one entry per CDR3 protein. The profile shows 110,000 or so distinct CDR3 sequences, less than 45% of them singletons. Germline assignment: CDR1 MNHEY and CDR2 SMNVEV (reference sequence). The CDR3 covers 14 residues. The trim removed 6 bases at V and 2 bases at J, leaving 5 bases unmatched. J is TRBJ2-3 and V is TRBV27, with 7 positions matching TRBD1. The TCR was taken from a human donor who was either an allogeneic HSCT recipient or a stem cell or donor lymphocyte infusion donor (not recorded which). It is not recorded whose cells these are; they may come from a transplant donor. Sequencing was done on a sample of blood, either unsorted or a sorted T cell fraction (not recorded which). DNA for the CDR3: TGTGCCAGCAGAAGACAGGGCTCCACAGATACGCAGTATTTT. It specifies CASRRQGSTDTQYF.